This T cell receptor beta chain was retrieved from a study of metastatic and nonmetastatic thyroid tumors. Study-wide points: Malignant thyroid tumors reportedly exceeded benign nodules significantly in TCR beta diversity, with the difference appearing in blood and tumor.

TCRdb reassembled clones from the PCR reads with MiXCR. The sample shows 35,000 to 50,000 clones, approximately 19% of them seen only once. No treatment had been given to any patient before thyroid surgery. This clone was recorded at least ten times. No antigen is known for it. In the same sample, other DNA sequences code for this CDR3. CDR3 length: 14 residues. V trimming: 5 bases; J trimming: 7 bases; junction bases outside the gene matches: 8. Germline V CDR1 and CDR2: SGDLS, YYNGEE. The V and J genes are TRBV9 and TRBJ2-7; 11 bases are shared with TRBD1. The TCR sequence derives from a female donor with papillary thyroid cancer or a benign thyroid nodule (not recorded which). Some clones in this sample may be carry-over from other donors' samples. Material: blood. The CDR3 sequence is CASSAGQGAGEQYF. DNA for the CDR3: TGTGCCAGCAGTGCTGGACAGGGGGCGGGTGAGCAGTACTTC.